A selection of T cell receptor beta chains follows, all from one sample in a study of blood T cell repertoires in COVID-19. Only in-frame clones appear in the TCRdb table, and some are missing; sequencing was by immunoSEQ multiplex PCR. The data show about 120,000 clones, around 89% seen once. The sample was peripheral blood. The receptors originated from a human donor with acute or convalescent COVID-19. The donor label of this sample is uncertain. The CDR3 runs from the conserved cysteine through the conserved F or W. D genes are given only for firm matches. Only part of the rows carry a size: once, few, many, or a class if the clone is expanded.

cdr3_nt,cdr3_aa,j_call,v_call,clone_size,d_call
TGTGCCAGCAGCTTAGCATCGACCCCGGGGACCATATATTTT,CASSLASTPGTIYF,TRBJ1-3,TRBV7-9,.,.
TGTGCCAGCAGTCCGATGATCCCGGGATTGGGTTTGTTCTTC,CASSPMIPGLGLFF,TRBJ2-1,TRBV28,.,.
TGCGCCAGCAGCCAGGGGCACTCTGGAAACACCATATATTTT,CASSQGHSGNTIYF,TRBJ1-3,TRBV4-1,.,.
TGTGCCAGCAGTTTACGACTAGCGGGAGTTCAGAATGAGCAGTTCTTC,CASSLRLAGVQNEQFF,TRBJ2-1,TRBV27,.,TRBD2
TGTGCCAGCAGTCCGGACAGGGAATCCCCTAGGGAGCAGTACTTC,CASSPDRESPREQYF,TRBJ2-7,TRBV6-2/TRBV6-3,once,TRBD1
TGTGCCAGCAGTTCTCCGGGACAGAACTACAATGAGCAGTTCTTC,CASSSPGQNYNEQFF,TRBJ2-1,TRBV6-2/TRBV6-3,once,TRBD1
TGCGCCAGCAGCCCGACGGGACAGGGTGCCGAGCAGTACTTC,CASSPTGQGAEQYF,TRBJ2-7,TRBV5-1,.,TRBD1
TGCGCCAGCAGCCTGACAGGGGGCGGGGAGACCCAGTACTTC,CASSLTGGGETQYF,TRBJ2-5,TRBV5-1,few,TRBD1
TGTGCCAGCAGCCGCAGGCAGCTTAACTCTGGAAACACCATATATTTT,CASSRRQLNSGNTIYF,TRBJ1-3,TRBV16,.,.
TGTGCCAGCAGGGACCAGGGGGCAGATACGCAGTATTTT,CASRDQGADTQYF,TRBJ2-3,TRBV6-5,few,TRBD1
TGTGCCAGCAGCTTAGATACTAGTCCCACCGGGGAGCTGTTTTTT,CASSLDTSPTGELFF,TRBJ2-2,TRBV7-6,once,.
TGCGCCAGCAGCGTGCAGGGGAGCTCCTATAATTCACCCCTCCACTTT,CASSVQGSSYNSPLHF,TRBJ1-6,TRBV5-1,.,.
TGTGCCAGTAGTGATTATACAGGGGGTCATGGCTACACCTTC,CASSDYTGGHGYTF,TRBJ1-2,TRBV19,.,TRBD1
TGCAGTGTACCGGGACAGGGGAAAGCTTTCTTT,CSVPGQGKAFF,TRBJ1-1,TRBV20-1,.,TRBD1
TGCAGCGTAGCGGACAGTGATTACGAGCAGTACTTC,CSVADSDYEQYF,TRBJ2-7,TRBV29-1,.,.
TGTGCCAGCAGTTACGACGGGGAGTACACTGAAGCTTTCTTT,CASSYDGEYTEAFF,TRBJ1-1,TRBV6-5,.,.
TGTGCCAGTAGTATTTCAGGGGTCGACAATGAGCAGTTCTTC,CASSISGVDNEQFF,TRBJ2-1,TRBV19,.,.
TGTGCCAGCAGTCAAAGGGGGCCCACTGAAGCTTTCTTT,CASSQRGPTEAFF,TRBJ1-1,TRBV28,.,TRBD1
TGTGCCAGCAGCTCGGGACAGACTTATGGCTACACCTTC,CASSSGQTYGYTF,TRBJ1-2,TRBV7-2,.,TRBD1
TGTGCCAGCAACAACAGGGCGTCTGGAAACACCATATATTTT,CASNNRASGNTIYF,TRBJ1-3,TRBV2,.,.
TGTGCCAGCAGCGTAGGAACAGGGAGTATTATTTCTGGAAACACCATATATTTT,CASSVGTGSIISGNTIYF,TRBJ1-3,TRBV9,.,.
TGTGCCAGCTCCATCGGACAGGGACAAAACACTGAAGCTTTCTTT,CASSIGQGQNTEAFF,TRBJ1-1,TRBV18,once,TRBD1
TGTGCCAGCAGTTACTTCAATGCGGGACTAGCGGGGGGCTCCCAGTACTTC,CASSYFNAGLAGGSQYF,TRBJ2-5,TRBV6-2/TRBV6-3,.,TRBD2
TGTGCCAGCAGCTTAACTTTCGGGGATCATGGCTACACCTTC,CASSLTFGDHGYTF,TRBJ1-2,TRBV7-6,.,.
TGTGCTAGTGGGTTACAGGAAAACTATGGCTACACCTTC,CASGLQENYGYTF,TRBJ1-2,TRBV12-5,.,.
TGTGCCAGCAGTGAATCAGGGGCGAACTATGGCTACACCTTC,CASSESGANYGYTF,TRBJ1-2,TRBV6-1,.,.
TGTGCCAGTAGTATTCTAGCGGGGGGGCTATACACCGGGGAGCTGTTTTTT,CASSILAGGLYTGELFF,TRBJ2-2,TRBV19,.,TRBD2
TGTGCCAGCAGTTACTCATCTAGCCCCGTAGGTGAGACCCAGTACTTC,CASSYSSSPVGETQYF,TRBJ2-5,TRBV6-5,.,.
TGCGCCAGCAGCCCCCAAGACCGGACTAGCGGGGGGGATGGCCAGTACTTC,CASSPQDRTSGGDGQYF,TRBJ2-5,TRBV4-1,.,TRBD2
TGTGCCGCCTCGGGGTTTGGCTACACCTTC,CAASGFGYTF,TRBJ1-2,TRBV19,.,.
TGTGCCTGGAGCCCCCGTCCGGGACACGCGAACACTGAAGCTTTCTTT,CAWSPRPGHANTEAFF,TRBJ1-1,TRBV30,.,.
TGCGCCAGCAGCTTCCGGGGGGAAGGTGCAGATACGCAGTATTTT,CASSFRGEGADTQYF,TRBJ2-3,TRBV5-1,.,TRBD2
TGCGCCAGCAGCCAAGATCAACAGCAAACTGAAGCTTTCTTT,CASSQDQQQTEAFF,TRBJ1-1,TRBV4-3,.,.
TGTGCCACCAGCAGAGCCCCGGGGGAAAAACTGTTTTTT,CATSRAPGEKLFF,TRBJ1-4,TRBV15,.,.
TGCGCCAGCAGCCAAGACCCCGACAGGGCCGGGGCCAACGTCCTGACTTTC,CASSQDPDRAGANVLTF,TRBJ2-6,TRBV4-3,.,TRBD1
TGTGCCAGCGATATGACAGGCATCTATAGCAATCAGCCCCAGCATTTT,CASDMTGIYSNQPQHF,TRBJ1-5,TRBV19,.,.
TGTGCCAGCAGCATGAGGAGGGTTAGTTCACCCCTCCACTTT,CASSMRRVSSPLHF,TRBJ1-6,TRBV7-2,.,.
TGTGCCAGTAATCGGGGGGGCCATTCTGGAAACACCATATATTTT,CASNRGGHSGNTIYF,TRBJ1-3,TRBV19,.,.
TGTGCCAGCAGCTTAGACAGGGGGCGTGAGGATGGCTACACCTTC,CASSLDRGREDGYTF,TRBJ1-2,TRBV7-2,.,TRBD1
TGTGCCAGCAGCTTAGCGCGGGGGGGCACCGGGGAGCTGTTTTTT,CASSLARGGTGELFF,TRBJ2-2,TRBV7-8,.,TRBD2
TGTGCCAGCAGCGTTTCGAGGGAAGCTTTCTTT,CASSVSREAFF,TRBJ1-1,TRBV7-9,.,.
TGTGCCAGCAGAACAGGGGGGGGAAGTCAGCCCCAGCATTTT,CASRTGGGSQPQHF,TRBJ1-5,TRBV28,.,TRBD1
TGTGCCAGCAGCCAAAATGGGGGGGCCGCTAATGAAAAACTGTTTTTT,CASSQNGGAANEKLFF,TRBJ1-4,TRBV7-9,.,.
TGTGCCAGTAGGGGACAGGGGGATACTAATGAAAAACTGTTTTTT,CASRGQGDTNEKLFF,TRBJ1-4,TRBV19,once,TRBD1
TGTGCCAGCAGTGAGGGAGGATGGGGAGGGGATGGCTACACCTTC,CASSEGGWGGDGYTF,TRBJ1-2,TRBV6-1,.,.
TGTGCCATCAGTGGTAGCGGAGTTCTGAACACCGGGGAGCTGTTTTTT,CAISGSGVLNTGELFF,TRBJ2-2,TRBV10-3,.,.
TGTGCCAGCAGCCAAGCCTCTCGGGAGGGCGCAGATACGCAGTATTTT,CASSQASREGADTQYF,TRBJ2-3,TRBV4-2,.,TRBD2
TGTGCCAGCAGTTACCGGGGGAACACTGAAGCTTTCTTT,CASSYRGNTEAFF,TRBJ1-1,TRBV6-5,once,.
TGTGCCAGTAGTACAGGACAGGGGGTTCAGCCCCAGCATTTT,CASSTGQGVQPQHF,TRBJ1-5,TRBV19,.,TRBD1
TGTGCCAGCAGCCTGACTAGCGGGAAACTGGAGACCCAGTACTTC,CASSLTSGKLETQYF,TRBJ2-5,TRBV2,.,TRBD2
TGCGCCAGCAGCCTGGGACTACCATTCCACCAAGAGACCCAGTACTTC,CASSLGLPFHQETQYF,TRBJ2-5,TRBV5-1,.,TRBD2
TGTGCCAGCAGCACCCTAGCGGGAGTCCGGGAGACCCAGTACTTC,CASSTLAGVRETQYF,TRBJ2-5,TRBV5-6,.,TRBD2
TGTGCCAGCAGTACTGGACAGGGCCTTCCACCCCTCCACTTT,CASSTGQGLPPLHF,TRBJ1-6,TRBV28,.,TRBD1
TGTGCCAGCAGGGGACAGGATGGAAACACCATATATTTT,CASRGQDGNTIYF,TRBJ1-3,TRBV11-3,once,TRBD1
TGTGCCAGCAGTTACGCACAGGGGGCTGCCTACAATGAGCAGTTCTTC,CASSYAQGAAYNEQFF,TRBJ2-1,TRBV6-5,.,TRBD1
TGTGCCAGCAGCGTGACTACTAGCTCCTACAATGAGCAGTTCTTC,CASSVTTSSYNEQFF,TRBJ2-1,TRBV7-6,.,.
TGTGCCAGCAGTGAAAAGAGGACAGGAGAGTCTGGGGCCAACGTCCTGACTTTC,CASSEKRTGESGANVLTF,TRBJ2-6,TRBV6-1,.,TRBD1
TGTGCCAGCTCGGAACAGGGTGCCGGGGAGCTGTTTTTT,CASSEQGAGELFF,TRBJ2-2,TRBV18,.,.